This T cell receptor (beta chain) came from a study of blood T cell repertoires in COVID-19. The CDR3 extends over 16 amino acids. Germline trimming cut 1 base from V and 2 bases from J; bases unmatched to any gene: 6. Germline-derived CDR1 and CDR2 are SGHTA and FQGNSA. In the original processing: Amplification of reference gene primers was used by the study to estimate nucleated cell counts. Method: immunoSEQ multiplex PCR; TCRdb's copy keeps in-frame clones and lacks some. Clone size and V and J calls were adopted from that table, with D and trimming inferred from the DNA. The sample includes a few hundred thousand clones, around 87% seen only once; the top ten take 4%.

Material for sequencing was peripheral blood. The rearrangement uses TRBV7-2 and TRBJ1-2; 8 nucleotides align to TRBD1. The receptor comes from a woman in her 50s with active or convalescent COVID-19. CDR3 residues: CASSLVTGTGNYGYTF. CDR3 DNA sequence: TGTGCCAGCAGCTTAGTGACCGGGACAGGCAACTATGGCTACACCTTC.